This passage covers 9 T cell receptor beta chains from one sample sequenced in a study of tumor and adjacent non-tumor tissue in lung cancer (dated by TCRdb to the late 2010s). RNA was extracted from bulk unsorted tissue and checked for quality with a NanoDrop ND-1000 and an Agilent 2100. Library method: multiplex PCR. The data were produced on an Illumina HiSeq 2500. TCRbeta libraries were built by three rounds of nested PCR using primers (Table S4), following protocols modified from ARM-PCR. TCRdb redid the processing of the public reads, applying fastp at Q25 and MiXCR, and retained in-frame beta chains. Rows merge per CDR3 protein into single entries with the most common DNA and genes. This sample lists 76,000 or so distinct CDR3 sequences; approximately 68% were detected once. The ten largest account for over 9.5% of the sample. Sequencing was performed on lung tumor tissue. These receptors originate from a woman in her sixties or seventies with non-small cell lung cancer.

With regard to this clonotype: This likely comes from a read error, as the CDR3 has no conserved phenylalanine or tryptophan at its end. The rearrangement links TRBV19 to TRBJ2-1, with D uncertain. The length of the CDR3 is 14 residues. The V end was cut by 6 bases, the J end by 5 bases, with 14 bases between. Germline V gene lookup returns CDR1 LNHDA and CDR2 SQIVND (reference sequence). For the CDR3, the DNA is TGTGCCAGTAGGTGGCAGAGCCGAGACAATGAGCAGTTCTTG. Amino acids: CASRWQSRDNEQFL.

V is TRBV6-1 and J is TRBJ1-5; no reliable D call. The CDR3 covers 13 residues. Germline assignment: CDR1 MNHNS and CDR2 SASEGT. The CDR3 reads CISNLNGGQPQHF. In nucleotides, the CDR3 is TGTATCAGCAACCTGAACGGAGGACAGCCCCAGCATTTT.

This clonotype was seen many times. The chain joins TRBV6-2 or TRBV6-3 to TRBJ1-1; D is uncertain. The CDR3 consists of 14 residues. Per the germline V gene, CDR1 is MNHEY and CDR2 is SVGEGT. V lost 2 bases to trimming and J lost 8 bases, with 15 bases between them. The CDR3 is CASSYDAATEEAFF. In DNA, the CDR3 is TGTGCCAGCAGTTACGATGCGGCAACTGAGGAAGCTTTCTTT.

For this clonotype: The junction differs from germline at one of its ends, possibly a read error. The V call is TRBV4-1, the J call TRBJ2-5; D gene unclear. Germline V gives CDR1 MGHRA, CDR2 YSYEKL. The CDR3 runs to 14 residues. The CDR3 loop reads CASSHQGSSESQYF. Written as DNA, the CDR3 is TGCGCCAGCAGCCATCAAGGATCTTCTGAGAGCCAGTACTTC.

Note on this clonotype: The junction departs from the called germline gene at one end, perhaps through a read error. The rearrangement uses TRBV12-3 or TRBV12-4 and TRBJ1-6, with a possible D match to TRBD1 (5 bases). The CDR3 sequence is 15 residues long. The CDR3 sequence is CASNPQGLYNSPLHF. In nucleotides, the CDR3 is TGCGCCAGCAATCCCCAGGGATTATATAATTCACCCCTCCACTTT.

Only one count was recorded for this clonotype. The CDR3 protein is CSVEGNHNYGYTF. The CDR3 DNA sequence: TGCAGCGTTGAAGGAAATCACAACTATGGCTACACCTTC. The rearrangement uses TRBV29-1 and TRBJ1-2; D is ambiguous. The CDR3 runs to 13 residues. V was clipped by 1 base and J by 2 bases, with 8 bases between them. CDR1 and CDR2 from the germline V gene are SQVTM and ANQGSEA.

Only a few counts were recorded for this clonotype. This may be a read error: a much more frequent sequence differs by one nucleotide. The chain is built from TRBV7-3 and TRBJ2-5; 14 nucleotides match TRBD2. The CDR3 contains 16 residues. CDR1 is SGHTA and CDR2 is FQGTGA in the germline V gene. Here the CDR3 DNA reads TGTACCAGCAGCTTAATCGGGACTAGCGGGAGAGAGACCCAGTACTTC. This sequence encodes CTSSLIGTSGRETQYF.

Details on this clonotype: A read error is likely, as this CDR3 ends without the conserved phenylalanine or tryptophan. This chain joins TRBV28 and TRBJ2-2, with TRBD2 identical over 12 bases. Germline V gene sequence: CDR1 MDHEN, CDR2 SYDVKM. The CDR3 extends over 15 amino acids. CDR3 sequence reads: CVSSATSGGRGELFI. The CDR3 nucleotides read TGTGTCAGCAGTGCCACTAGCGGGGGGCGCGGGGAGCTGTTTATT.

This clonotype has only a few counts. A much larger clonotype is one base distant, so this may be a read error. The genes are TRBV19 and TRBJ2-7; possible D gene TRBD2, 6 bases. Looked up from germline, CDR1 is LNHDA and CDR2 is SQIVND (reference sequence). The CDR3 covers 13 residues. V dropped 10 bases and J dropped 5 bases, with 18 bases sitting between them. This CDR3 is CANRSGLGDEQYF. The CDR3, as DNA: TGTGCCAATAGATCGGGACTGGGTGACGAGCAGTACTTC.